The following is a T cell receptor (beta chain) sequence with its context. This clonotype occurred many times. Its cognate antigen has yet to be identified. No qualities accompany the bases; no much larger clone lies one base away. Stable Graves' hyperthyroidism was defined as the absence of progression to ophthalmopathy over 18 months of follow-up. Hyperthyroidism patients were newly diagnosed, with disease duration under 2 months, and aged 18 to 65 years. Exclusion was applied to patients with uncontrolled infections, other autoimmune diseases, pregnancy or lactation. Diagnoses were based on clinical symptoms, serum thyroxine and TRAb, thyroid ultrasound and orbital computed tomography. PBMCs were separated from 10 ml of fresh peripheral blood using Ficoll-Paque density gradient centrifugation. Trizol reagent was used to extract total RNA, and RNA quality was then checked on an Agilent 2100 Bioanalyzer.

Measured from the cysteine to the phenylalanine, the CDR3 is 21 residues long. Solely the CDR3 DNA is kept, with 63 bases framed from the first base. CDR1 DFQATT and CDR2 SNEGSKA were looked up in the germline V gene (reference sequence). The V end gives up 0 bases and the J end 4 bases, leaving 21 bases in the junction not matched to a gene. This sample is drawn from a study of T cells in Graves' hyperthyroidism and ophthalmopathy (dated by TCRdb to the late 2010s). About the investigation overall: Peripheral blood was sampled at the time of initial diagnosis, prior to any treatment. TCR V-J signatures able to tell the groups apart were searched for in a discovery cohort of 90 to 100 patients, of whom over 40 had Graves' ophthalmopathy and more than 55 had stable Graves' hyperthyroidism. An independent validation cohort of under 20 hyperthyroidism patients and approximately 16 patients who later progressed to ophthalmopathy tested prospective prediction of ophthalmopathy. For training and testing, the approximately 92 patients in the discovery cohort were randomly divided in a 7:3 ratio. Thyroid tissue and blood T-cell repertoires from six or seven Graves' hyperthyroidism patients were also compared in the study. Following sampling, methimazole starting at 30 mg daily was given to hyperthyroidism patients, and high-dose intravenous methylprednisolone was given to ophthalmopathy patients. TCR Vbeta CDR3 sequencing of roughly 140 peripheral blood samples (over 40 ophthalmopathy, over 70 hyperthyroidism and approximately 17 progressor patients) is reported in the paper.

General study outcomes and caveats: Most expanded thyroid clonotypes (frequency above 0.001) were also found in blood, which suggests that blood repertoires may mirror thyroid immune responses. No statistical method was used to fix the sample size in advance, and group allocation was not hidden from the investigators. During validation, the model predicted progression to ophthalmopathy a median of around 6 months ahead of onset, with 60% to 71% sensitivity and less than 85% specificity. Ophthalmopathy was separated from stable hyperthyroidism by a 13 V-J signature model, with around 88% sensitivity and roughly 81% specificity obtained in cross-validation and 80%/75% obtained in testing.

TCR beta CDR3 regions were amplified from RNA transcripts. The TCR CDR3 was subjected to a first round of RT-PCR using the HTBI primer set and the Qiagen OneStep RT-PCR kit. Libraries were constructed in a second round of multiplex PCR, after which size selection and purification were carried out. Libraries were sequenced paired-end with 100 bp reads on an Illumina HiSeq2000. The study's own analysis went as follows. SOAPnuke was used to process the raw data, with reads discarded if the reads contained adapters or uncalled bases, had a mean Phred below 15, or lacked an exact constant-primer or identifier match. High-quality paired reads were merged with COPE v1.2.5, and unique nucleotide sequences were defined as clonotypes. MiTCR v1.1 was used to align clonotypes to the IMGT TRBV, TRBD and TRBJ reference segments. The analysis was restricted to V-J combinations with a frequency above 0.0001, which together covered just over 99% of the repertoires. A TCS score was defined as the ratio of F50 (clonal expansion) to E x V (chaos), with BLOSUM62-based TCRdist applied between CDR3 peptides within each V-J. Welch's t-statistics and random forest reduced roughly 530 V-J features to some 14, which were used in a naive Bayes classifier (R e1071). TCRdb trimmed the raw reads at Q25, called clones with MiXCR and kept productive beta chains. A single entry per CDR3 protein holds the most common genes and DNA from its merged rows. The V and J calls were determined by TCRdb, not by the authors. The table for this sample lists hundreds of thousands of distinct CDR3 sequences; approximately 14% of them were counted only once. The top ten clones comprise roughly 15% of the sample.

This sequence was found in a young woman with Graves' hyperthyroidism. Sample: blood. The chain is assembled from TRBV20-1 and TRBJ2-1, with TRBD2 matching 10 junction bases. The nucleotide sequence is TGCAGTGCTAGAGATCACGGCTGGGTACGCAGCGGGGGGGCTTTGTACAATGAGCAGTTCTTC. This gives the protein CSARDHGWVRSGGALYNEQFF.